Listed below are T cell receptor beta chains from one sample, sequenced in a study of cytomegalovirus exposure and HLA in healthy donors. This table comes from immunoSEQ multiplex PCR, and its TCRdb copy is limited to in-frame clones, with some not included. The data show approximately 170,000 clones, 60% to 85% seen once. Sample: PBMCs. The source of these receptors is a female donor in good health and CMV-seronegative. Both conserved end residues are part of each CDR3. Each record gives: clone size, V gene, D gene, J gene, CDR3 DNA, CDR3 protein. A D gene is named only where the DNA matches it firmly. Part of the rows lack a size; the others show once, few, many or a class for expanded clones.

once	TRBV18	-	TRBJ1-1	TGTGCCAGCTCACCGATATCTGGTACGGGGTTGAAAACTGAAGCTTTCTTT	CASSPISGTGLKTEAFF
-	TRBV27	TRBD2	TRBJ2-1	TGTGCCAGCAGTTCCCTGGCCAGCGGGGGGGCAAGTGAGCAGTTCTTC	CASSSLASGGASEQFF
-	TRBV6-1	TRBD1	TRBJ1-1	TGTGCCAGCAGTGAATTCCGGGACAGGGGGTGGGACACTGAAGCTTTCTTT	CASSEFRDRGWDTEAFF
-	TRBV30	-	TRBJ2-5	TGTGCCTGGAGTGAGGACCAGGGACATTTTAACCAAGAGACCCAGTACTTC	CAWSEDQGHFNQETQYF
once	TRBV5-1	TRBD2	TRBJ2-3	TGCGCCAGCAGCAAAGGTAGCGGGAGGGCCGCAGATACGCAGTATTTT	CASSKGSGRAADTQYF
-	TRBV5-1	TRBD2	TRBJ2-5	TGCGCCAGCAGCCGCGGGGGAGGGCAAGAGACCCAGTACTTC	CASSRGGGQETQYF
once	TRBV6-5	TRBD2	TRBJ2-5	TGTGCCAGCAGTTTCGCCGGGACTAGACAAGAGACCCAGTACTTC	CASSFAGTRQETQYF
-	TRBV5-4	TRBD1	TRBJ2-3	TGTGCCAGCAGCTTGAGACAGGGGCTGGATACGCAGTATTTT	CASSLRQGLDTQYF
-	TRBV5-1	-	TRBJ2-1	TGCGCCAGCAGCTTGGCCGCGCTATCCTACAATGAGCAGTTCTTC	CASSLAALSYNEQFF
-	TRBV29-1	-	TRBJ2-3	TGCAGCGTGCTGACAAGGCCCCTCACAGATACGCAGTATTTT	CSVLTRPLTDTQYF
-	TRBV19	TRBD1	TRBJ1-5	TGTGCCAGTAGTTACTACAGTGGGACAGTTGGAGAGCCCCAGCATTTT	CASSYYSGTVGEPQHF
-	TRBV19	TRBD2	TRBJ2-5	TGTGCCAGTAGTGCACGACCAACTAGCGTCGCAGAAGAGACCCAGTACTTC	CASSARPTSVAEETQYF
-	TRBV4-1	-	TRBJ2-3	TGCGCCAGCAGCCAGAGGGAGAGGCGCGGGTTACGAGATATGCAGTATTTT	CASSQRERRGLRDMQYF
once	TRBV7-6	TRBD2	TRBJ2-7	TGTGCCAGCAGCCCCGGGGGACTAGCGGGGGGCCCTCGAGAGCAGTACTTC	CASSPGGLAGGPREQYF
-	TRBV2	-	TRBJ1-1	TGTGCCAGCAGGGAGACTGAGAACACTGAAGCTTTCTTT	CASRETENTEAFF
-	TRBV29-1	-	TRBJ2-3	TGCAGCGTTGGGCAGGCTGTGTCAGATACGCAGTATTTT	CSVGQAVSDTQYF
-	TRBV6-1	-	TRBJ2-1	TGTGCCAGCACCAATTACAATGAGCAGTTCTTC	CASTNYNEQFF
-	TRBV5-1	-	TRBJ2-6	TGCGCCAGCAGCTTGGCTCGTTACTCTGGGGCCAACGTCCTGACTTTC	CASSLARYSGANVLTF
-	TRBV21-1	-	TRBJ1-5	TGTGCCAGCAGCTCTCCGACAGGTTCCCACAGACCCCAGCATTTT	CASSSPTGSHRPQHF
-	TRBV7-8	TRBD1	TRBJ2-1	TGTGCCAGCAGCTCACGTGCCGGGACAGGGACCTACAATGAGCAGTTCTTC	CASSSRAGTGTYNEQFF
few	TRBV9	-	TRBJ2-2	TGTGCCAGCAGCGTAGGGCTAGCCGTCACCGGGGAGCTGTTTTTT	CASSVGLAVTGELFF
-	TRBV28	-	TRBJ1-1	TGTGCCAGCCGGGAGGTGCGACTAGGAAGAGCTTTCTTT	CASREVRLGRAFF
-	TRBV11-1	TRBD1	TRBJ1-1	TGTGCCAGCAGCTTACCGGGACAGGGTCTCGGTAACACTGAAGCTTTCTTT	CASSLPGQGLGNTEAFF
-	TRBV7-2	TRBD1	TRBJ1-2	TGTGCCAGCAGCGCGGTGCGGACAGGGGTGCAGGGCTACACCTTC	CASSAVRTGVQGYTF
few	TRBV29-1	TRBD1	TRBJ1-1	TGCAGCGTTGGGACAGGGATGAACACTGAAGCTTTCTTT	CSVGTGMNTEAFF
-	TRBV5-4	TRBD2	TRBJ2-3	TGTGCCATTACTAGCGGGGGGGAGACAGATACGCAGTATTTT	CAITSGGETDTQYF
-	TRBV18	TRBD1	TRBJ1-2	TGTGCCAGCTCACCAGGGACAGAGTCTTATGGCTACACCTTC	CASSPGTESYGYTF
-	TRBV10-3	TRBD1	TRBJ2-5	TGTGCCATCAGTGACGGCAGGGGGCATAGTGAGACCCAGTACTTC	CAISDGRGHSETQYF
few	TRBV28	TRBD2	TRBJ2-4	TGTGCCAGTTGGGGGGGGAGTATTGACAGTCAGTACTTC	CASWGGSIDSQYF
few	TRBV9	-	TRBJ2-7	TGTGCCAGCAGCGTAGAGCTCGGGGCCTACGAGCAGTACTTC	CASSVELGAYEQYF
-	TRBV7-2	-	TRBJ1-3	TGTGCCAGCAGCCGTGACACGGCCTCTGGAAACACCATATATTTT	CASSRDTASGNTIYF
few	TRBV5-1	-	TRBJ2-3	TGCGCCAGCAGCTCCTGGACTAGCACAGATACGCAGTATTTT	CASSSWTSTDTQYF
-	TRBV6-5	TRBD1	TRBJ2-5	TGTGCCAGCAGTTATTCGGGGACAGGGAGACAAGAGACCCAGTACTTC	CASSYSGTGRQETQYF
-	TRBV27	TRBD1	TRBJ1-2	TGTGCCAGCAGAAGGATCCAGGGGGCTAGCTATGGCTACACCTTC	CASRRIQGASYGYTF
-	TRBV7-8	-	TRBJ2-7	TGTGCCAGCAGGTCCCACAGCTCCTACGAGCAGTACTTC	CASRSHSSYEQYF